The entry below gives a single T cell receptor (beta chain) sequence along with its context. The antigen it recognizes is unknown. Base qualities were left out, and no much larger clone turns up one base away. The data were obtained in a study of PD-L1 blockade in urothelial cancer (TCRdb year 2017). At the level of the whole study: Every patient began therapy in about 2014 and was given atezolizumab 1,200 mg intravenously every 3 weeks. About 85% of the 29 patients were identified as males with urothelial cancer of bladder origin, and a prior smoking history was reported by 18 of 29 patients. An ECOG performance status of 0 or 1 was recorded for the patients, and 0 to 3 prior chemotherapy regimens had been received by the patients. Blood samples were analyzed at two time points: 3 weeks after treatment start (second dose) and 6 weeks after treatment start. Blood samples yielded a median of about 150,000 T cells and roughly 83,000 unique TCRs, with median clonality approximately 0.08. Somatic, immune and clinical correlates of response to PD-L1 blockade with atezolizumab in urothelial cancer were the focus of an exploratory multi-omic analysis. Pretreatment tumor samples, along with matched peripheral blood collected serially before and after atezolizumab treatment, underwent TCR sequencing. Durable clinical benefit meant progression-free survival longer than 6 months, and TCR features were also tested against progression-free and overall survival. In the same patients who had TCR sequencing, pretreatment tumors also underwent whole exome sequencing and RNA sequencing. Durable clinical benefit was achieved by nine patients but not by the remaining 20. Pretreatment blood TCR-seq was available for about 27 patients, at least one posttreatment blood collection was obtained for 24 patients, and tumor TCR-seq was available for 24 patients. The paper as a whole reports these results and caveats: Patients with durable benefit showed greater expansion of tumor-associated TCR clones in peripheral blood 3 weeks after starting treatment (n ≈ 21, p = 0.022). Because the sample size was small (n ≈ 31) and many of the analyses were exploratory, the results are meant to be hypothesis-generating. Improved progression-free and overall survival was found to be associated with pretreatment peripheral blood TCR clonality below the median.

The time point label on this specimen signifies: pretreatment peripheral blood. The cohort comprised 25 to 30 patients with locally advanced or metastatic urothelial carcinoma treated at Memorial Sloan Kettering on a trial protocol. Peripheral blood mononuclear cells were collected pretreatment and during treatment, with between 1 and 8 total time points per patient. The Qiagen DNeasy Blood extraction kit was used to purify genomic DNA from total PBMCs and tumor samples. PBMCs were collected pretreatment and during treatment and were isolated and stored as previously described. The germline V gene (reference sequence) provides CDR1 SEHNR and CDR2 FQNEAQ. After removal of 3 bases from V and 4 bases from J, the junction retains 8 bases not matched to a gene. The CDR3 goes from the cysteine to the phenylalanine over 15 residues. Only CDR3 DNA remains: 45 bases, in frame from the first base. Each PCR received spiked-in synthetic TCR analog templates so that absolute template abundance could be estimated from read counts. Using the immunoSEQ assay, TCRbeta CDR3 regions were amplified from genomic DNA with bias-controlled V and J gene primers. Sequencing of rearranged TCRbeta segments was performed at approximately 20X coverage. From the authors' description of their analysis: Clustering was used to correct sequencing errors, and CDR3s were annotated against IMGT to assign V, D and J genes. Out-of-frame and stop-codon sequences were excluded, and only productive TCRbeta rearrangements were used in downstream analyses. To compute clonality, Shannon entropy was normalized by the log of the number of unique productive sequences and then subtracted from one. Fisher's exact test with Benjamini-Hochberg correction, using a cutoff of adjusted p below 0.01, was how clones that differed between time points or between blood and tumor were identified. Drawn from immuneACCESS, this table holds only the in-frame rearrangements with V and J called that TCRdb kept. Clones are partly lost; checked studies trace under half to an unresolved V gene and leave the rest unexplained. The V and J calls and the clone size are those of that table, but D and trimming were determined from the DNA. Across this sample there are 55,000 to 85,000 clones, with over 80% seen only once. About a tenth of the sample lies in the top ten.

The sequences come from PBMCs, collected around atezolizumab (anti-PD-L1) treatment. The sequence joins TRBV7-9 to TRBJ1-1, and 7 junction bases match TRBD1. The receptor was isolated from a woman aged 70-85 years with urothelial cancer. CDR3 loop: CASSLVKDRVTEAFF. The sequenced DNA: TGTGCCAGCAGCTTGGTTAAAGACAGGGTCACTGAAGCTTTCTTT. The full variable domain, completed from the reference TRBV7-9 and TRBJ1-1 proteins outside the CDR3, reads DTGVSQNPRHKITKRGQNVTFRCDPISEHNRLYWYRQTLGQGPEFLTYFQNEAQLEKSRLLSDRFSAERPKGSFSTLEIQRTEQGDSAMYLCASSLVKDRVTEAFFGQGTRLTVV.